One sample yielded the 3 T cell receptor beta chains listed below, sequenced in a study of T cells after yellow fever vaccination. TCRdb passed the 5' RACE reads through MiXCR, listing each CDR3 protein once. Seen here are roughly 500,000 distinct CDR3 sequences, around 21% observed once, and the top ten hold about 13%. The sequenced sample was PBMCs, obtained 15 days after the yellow fever booster vaccination. These receptors all stem from a young man who received the YFV17D yellow fever vaccine.

This clonotype was seen a handful of times. The gene calls are TRBV12-3 or TRBV12-4 and TRBJ2-4, with D perhaps matching TRBD1 or TRBD2 (6 bases each). V lost 3 bases and J lost 2, with 23 bases in between. The CDR3 sequence is 19 residues long. The CDR3 sequence: CASSFAGRAGALSKNIQYF. The CDR3 DNA follows: TGTGCCAGCAGTTTTGCGGGGCGAGCAGGGGCCCTTTCCAAAAACATTCAGTACTTC.

This clonotype was counted ten times or more. The chain is built from TRBV7-2 and TRBJ2-7, with 7 nucleotides matching TRBD2. CDR3 length: 13 residues. Germline CDR1 reads SGHTA; CDR2 reads FQGNSA. The V segment lost 4 bases and the J segment 9 bases; nucleotides outside the gene matches: 9. The CDR3 DNA reads as TGTGCCAGCAGCTCCGAGCGGACTAGTCGGCAGTACTTC. Translation gives CASSSERTSRQYF. The complete variable domain, with remaining parts taken from reference TRBV7-2 and TRBJ2-7, reads GAGVSQSPSNKVTEKGKDVELRCDPISGHTALYWYRQSLGQGLEFLIYFQGNSAPDKSGLPSDRFSAERTGGSVSTLTIQRTQQEDSAVYLCASSSERTSRQYFGPGTRLTVT.

This clonotype was observed a few times. The V gene is TRBV6-1, the J gene TRBJ2-3; D could derive from TRBD1 or TRBD2 (5 bases each). Germline-derived CDR1 and CDR2 are MNHNS and SASEGT. Trimming stripped 7 bases from V and 2 bases from J, with 13 bases between. This CDR3 is built from 14 residues. The CDR3 here is CASKAEGHTDTQYF. Written as DNA, the CDR3 is TGTGCCAGCAAAGCCGAGGGGCACACAGATACGCAGTATTTT.